This TCR beta chain was retrieved from a study of shared clonotypes between healthy human individuals. In the study overall: The study drew on two women and a few men aged 18 to 49 as donors. Findings and caveats of the study: The study's rarefaction showed incomplete sorted-subset sequencing despite large depth.

The CDR3 has 16 amino acids. Looked up from germline, CDR1 is PRHDT and CDR2 is FYEKMQ (reference sequence). V lost 2 bases, J lost 2 bases, and 12 bases lay in between. It was into CD45RA+ naive and CD45RA-negative memory subsets that the CD4+ cells were split. Measured with immunoSEQ multiplex PCR; TCRdb has only the in-frame clones, and not every one. The data hold about 2.4 million clones, with about 92% observed a single time. Details on this clone: What it binds is not known.

The specimen was naive CD4+ T cells sorted from blood. Noted subset: CD45RA+ positively selected. The TCR originated in a man aged 18 to 30 in good health. The gene calls are TRBV13 and TRBJ2-2; D perhaps matches TRBD1 (6 bases). Written as DNA, the CDR3 is TGTGCCAGCAGCTTATCGGCAGGGGCAAACACCGGGGAGCTGTTTTTT. It codes for CASSLSAGANTGELFF.